This T cell receptor (beta chain) was retrieved from a study of blood T cell repertoires in COVID-19. About the study: Samples taken during acute and convalescent COVID-19 were collected in the United States, Italy and Spain. PBMCs, B-cell-depleted T cells, or T cells provided the cDNA or gDNA that made up the material.

In the original workflow: Counts of nucleated cells, estimated from reference gene primer amplification, were obtained. Produced via immunoSEQ multiplex PCR; TCRdb's table is partial and in-frame only. V, J and clone size are those of that table, while D and trimming were read from the DNA. The data hold 65,000 to 70,000 clones, with roughly 86% observed a single time. Germline CDR1 LNHDA, CDR2 SQIVND (reference sequence). The CDR3 contains 17 residues. Trimming cost V 1 base and J 1 base, with 16 bases left between them. The chain recombines TRBV19 with TRBJ1-1, with TRBD1 as a possible D gene (5 bases). This sequence was found in a man between 50 and 59 years old with acute or convalescent COVID-19. The specimen sequenced was peripheral blood. This chain's CDR3 is CASSIGAGRVGNTEAFF. DNA of the CDR3: TGTGCCAGTAGTATAGGAGCAGGGAGGGTGGGGAACACTGAAGCTTTCTTT.